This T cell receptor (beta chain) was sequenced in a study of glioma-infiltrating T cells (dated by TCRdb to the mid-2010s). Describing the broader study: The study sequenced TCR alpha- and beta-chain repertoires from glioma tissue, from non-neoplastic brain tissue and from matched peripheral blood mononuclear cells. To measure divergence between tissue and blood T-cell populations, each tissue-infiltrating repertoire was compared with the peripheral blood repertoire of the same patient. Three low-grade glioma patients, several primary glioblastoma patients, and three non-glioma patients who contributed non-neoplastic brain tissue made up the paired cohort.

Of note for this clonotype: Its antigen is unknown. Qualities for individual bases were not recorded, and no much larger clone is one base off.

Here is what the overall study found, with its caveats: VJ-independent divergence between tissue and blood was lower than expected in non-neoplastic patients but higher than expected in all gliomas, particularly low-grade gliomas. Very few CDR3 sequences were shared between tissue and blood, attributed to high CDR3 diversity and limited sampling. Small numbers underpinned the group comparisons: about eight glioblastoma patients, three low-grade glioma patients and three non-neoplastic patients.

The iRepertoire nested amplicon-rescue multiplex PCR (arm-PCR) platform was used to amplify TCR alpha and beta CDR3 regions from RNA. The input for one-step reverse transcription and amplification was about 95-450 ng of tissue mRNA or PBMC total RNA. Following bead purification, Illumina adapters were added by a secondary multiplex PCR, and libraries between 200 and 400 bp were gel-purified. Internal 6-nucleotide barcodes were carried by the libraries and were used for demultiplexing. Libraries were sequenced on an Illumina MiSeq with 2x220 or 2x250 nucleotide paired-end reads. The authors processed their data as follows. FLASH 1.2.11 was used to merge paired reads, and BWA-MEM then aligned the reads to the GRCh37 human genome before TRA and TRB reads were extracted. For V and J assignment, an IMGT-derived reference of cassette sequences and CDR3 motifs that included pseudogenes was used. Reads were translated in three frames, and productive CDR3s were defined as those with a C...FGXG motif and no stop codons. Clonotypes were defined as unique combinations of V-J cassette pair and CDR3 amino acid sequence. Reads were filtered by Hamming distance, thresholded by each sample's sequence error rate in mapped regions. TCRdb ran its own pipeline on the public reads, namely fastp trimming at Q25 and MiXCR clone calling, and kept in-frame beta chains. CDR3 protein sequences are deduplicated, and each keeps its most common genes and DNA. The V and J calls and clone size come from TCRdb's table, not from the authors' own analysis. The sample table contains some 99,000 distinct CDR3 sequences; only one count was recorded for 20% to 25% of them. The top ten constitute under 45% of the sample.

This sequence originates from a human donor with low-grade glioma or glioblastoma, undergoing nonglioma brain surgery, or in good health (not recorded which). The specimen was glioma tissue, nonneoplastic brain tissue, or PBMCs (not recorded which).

CDR3 region: CSVEGRRETQYF. The DNA is as follows: TGCAGCGTTGAGGGGCGCAGGGAGACCCAGTACTTC. The rearranged chain carries TRBV29-1 and TRBJ2-5, with TRBD1 perhaps the D gene, on 5 matching bases. V is pared back by 3 bases and J by 5 bases, with 10 bases lying between the germline termini. Measured from the cysteine to the phenylalanine, the CDR3 is 12 residues long. The sequence is cut down to CDR3 DNA, 36 bases in frame from base 1. The germline V gene yields SQVTM for CDR1 and ANQGSEA for CDR2.